Listed below are T cell receptor beta chains from one sample, sequenced in a study of T cell repertoires in cytomegalovirus infection. Their specific antigens are unknown. TCRdb used MiXCR to reprocess the reads, holding one entry per CDR3 protein. Here the sample spans 450,000 to 550,000 distinct CDR3 sequences, under 45% being singletons. The sequenced sample was cultured PBMCs, obtained from culture after CMV antigen stimulation. The receptors originated from a human donor in good health (CMV status not recorded). Some clones in this sample may be carry-over from other donors' samples. Both conserved end residues are part of each CDR3. The order of the fields is D gene, clone size, J gene, V gene, CDR3 protein, CDR3 DNA. The D gene is left open where the match is weak. Clone size appears in some rows only: once, few, many, or a class for an expanded clone.

d_call: .; clone_size: .; j_call: TRBJ1-4; v_call: TRBV29-1; cdr3_aa: CSVDHSEKLFF; cdr3_nt: TGCAGCGTTGACCACAGTGAAAAACTGTTTTTT
d_call: TRBD2; clone_size: .; j_call: TRBJ2-7; v_call: TRBV5-4; cdr3_aa: CASSSGPGLTTYEQYF; cdr3_nt: TGTGCCAGCAGCTCGGGGCCGGGACTAACGACCTACGAGCAGTACTTC
d_call: .; clone_size: .; j_call: TRBJ2-3; v_call: TRBV25-1; cdr3_aa: CASSESGGTAADTQYF; cdr3_nt: TGTGCCAGCAGTGAAAGTGGGGGGACGGCGGCAGATACGCAGTATTTT
d_call: .; clone_size: .; j_call: TRBJ1-5; v_call: TRBV7-2; cdr3_aa: CASSLVQWAQPQHF; cdr3_nt: TGTGCCAGCAGCTTAGTGCAGTGGGCGCAGCCCCAGCATTTT
d_call: .; clone_size: few; j_call: TRBJ1-1; v_call: TRBV19; cdr3_aa: CASTPIGGPTEAFF; cdr3_nt: TGTGCCAGTACCCCGATAGGGGGGCCCACTGAAGCTTTCTTT
d_call: .; clone_size: .; j_call: TRBJ1-2; v_call: TRBV19; cdr3_aa: CASSGQPLNYGYTF; cdr3_nt: TGTGCCAGTAGTGGTCAGCCGCTTAACTATGGCTACACCTTC
d_call: TRBD2; clone_size: .; j_call: TRBJ2-1; v_call: TRBV6-2/TRBV6-3; cdr3_aa: CASSPTLAGGHNEQFF; cdr3_nt: TGTGCCAGCAGTCCTACACTAGCGGGAGGACACAATGAGCAGTTCTTC
d_call: .; clone_size: few; j_call: TRBJ2-2; v_call: TRBV12-3/TRBV12-4; cdr3_aa: CANLGGVSGELFF; cdr3_nt: TGTGCCAACCTCGGGGGAGTGAGCGGGGAGCTGTTTTTT
d_call: .; clone_size: .; j_call: TRBJ2-1; v_call: TRBV12-3/TRBV12-4; cdr3_aa: CASRQSGPMRQFF; cdr3_nt: TGTGCCAGCAGACAGAGTGGCCCGATGCGGCAGTTCTTC
d_call: .; clone_size: few; j_call: TRBJ2-1; v_call: TRBV6-2/TRBV6-3; cdr3_aa: CASSYRAGNSYNEQFF; cdr3_nt: TGTGCCAGCAGTTACAGGGCCGGAAACTCCTACAATGAGCAGTTCTTC
d_call: TRBD2; clone_size: .; j_call: TRBJ2-1; v_call: TRBV7-2; cdr3_aa: CASSFTSGGYNEQFF; cdr3_nt: TGTGCCAGCAGCTTTACTAGCGGGGGTTACAATGAGCAGTTCTTC
d_call: TRBD2; clone_size: .; j_call: TRBJ2-3; v_call: TRBV7-6; cdr3_aa: CASSLGPGEGQDTQYF; cdr3_nt: TGTGCCAGCAGCTTAGGACCGGGGGAGGGCCAGGATACGCAGTATTTT
d_call: .; clone_size: .; j_call: TRBJ1-4; v_call: TRBV11-2; cdr3_aa: CASSGALGEKLFF; cdr3_nt: TGTGCCAGCTCAGGGGCTCTGGGTGAAAAACTGTTTTTT
d_call: .; clone_size: few; j_call: TRBJ1-4; v_call: TRBV7-2; cdr3_aa: CASSLGGASEKLFF; cdr3_nt: TGTGCCAGCAGCTTAGGTGGGGCTAGTGAAAAACTGTTTTTT
d_call: .; clone_size: few; j_call: TRBJ2-5; v_call: TRBV10-3; cdr3_aa: CAISGTLGETQYF; cdr3_nt: TGTGCCATCAGTGGGACCCTGGGGGAGACCCAGTACTTC
d_call: TRBD1; clone_size: few; j_call: TRBJ2-7; v_call: TRBV7-8; cdr3_aa: CASSLNFQPGQKYEQYF; cdr3_nt: TGTGCCAGCAGCTTAAATTTTCAACCGGGACAGAAGTACGAGCAGTACTTC
d_call: TRBD1; clone_size: .; j_call: TRBJ2-7; v_call: TRBV19; cdr3_aa: CASTNRGPSYEQYF; cdr3_nt: TGTGCCAGTACCAACAGGGGTCCATCCTACGAGCAGTACTTC
d_call: .; clone_size: many; j_call: TRBJ2-3; v_call: TRBV7-2; cdr3_aa: CASSLGTLWTDTQYF; cdr3_nt: TGTGCCAGCAGCTTGGGGACACTCTGGACAGATACGCAGTATTTT
d_call: .; clone_size: .; j_call: TRBJ1-6; v_call: TRBV6-1; cdr3_aa: CASSEARAGNSPLHF; cdr3_nt: TGTGCCAGCAGTGAAGCGAGGGCAGGGAACTCACCCCTCCACTTT
d_call: .; clone_size: .; j_call: TRBJ2-2; v_call: TRBV6-2/TRBV6-3; cdr3_aa: CASRPGLTTGELFF; cdr3_nt: TGTGCCAGCAGACCGGGACTCACAACCGGGGAGCTGTTTTTT
d_call: TRBD2; clone_size: .; j_call: TRBJ2-3; v_call: TRBV18; cdr3_aa: CASSPGASGGADTQYF; cdr3_nt: TGTGCCAGCTCACCGGGAGCTAGCGGGGGGGCAGATACGCAGTATTTT
d_call: .; clone_size: .; j_call: TRBJ1-1; v_call: TRBV19; cdr3_aa: CASSIRQNTEAFF; cdr3_nt: TGTGCCAGTAGTATTCGGCAGAACACTGAAGCTTTCTTT
d_call: TRBD2; clone_size: .; j_call: TRBJ2-5; v_call: TRBV7-2; cdr3_aa: CASSVGVAGAGAQYF; cdr3_nt: TGTGCCAGCAGCGTAGGAGTAGCGGGGGCCGGGGCCCAGTACTTC
d_call: .; clone_size: .; j_call: TRBJ2-4; v_call: TRBV9; cdr3_aa: CASSPSPMGAKNIQYF; cdr3_nt: TGTGCCAGCAGCCCGAGTCCGATGGGGGCCAAAAACATTCAGTACTTC
d_call: .; clone_size: .; j_call: TRBJ1-1; v_call: TRBV20-1; cdr3_aa: CSARDKGEQMNTEAFF; cdr3_nt: TGCAGTGCTAGAGATAAGGGAGAACAGATGAACACTGAAGCTTTCTTT
d_call: .; clone_size: .; j_call: TRBJ1-5; v_call: TRBV12-3/TRBV12-4; cdr3_aa: CASSFRSGQPQHF; cdr3_nt: TGTGCCAGCAGTTTCCGGAGTGGTCAGCCCCAGCATTTT
d_call: .; clone_size: .; j_call: TRBJ1-4; v_call: TRBV7-9; cdr3_aa: CASSSQGEKLFF; cdr3_nt: TGTGCCAGCAGCTCCCAAGGTGAAAAACTGTTTTTT
d_call: .; clone_size: .; j_call: TRBJ2-3; v_call: TRBV7-9; cdr3_aa: CASSLPPSSTDTQYF; cdr3_nt: TGTGCCAGCAGCTTACCGCCCTCTAGCACAGATACGCAGTATTTT
d_call: TRBD1; clone_size: .; j_call: TRBJ1-1; v_call: TRBV5-4; cdr3_aa: CASSDPPGQGTEAFF; cdr3_nt: TGTGCCAGCAGCGATCCCCCGGGACAGGGTACTGAAGCTTTCTTT
d_call: .; clone_size: .; j_call: TRBJ2-7; v_call: TRBV20-1; cdr3_aa: CSARLRGDEQYF; cdr3_nt: TGCAGTGCTAGACTTCGCGGGGACGAGCAGTACTTC
d_call: .; clone_size: few; j_call: TRBJ2-7; v_call: TRBV7-2; cdr3_aa: CASSLGKQGYEQYF; cdr3_nt: TGTGCCAGCAGCTTAGGAAAACAGGGCTACGAGCAGTACTTC
d_call: .; clone_size: .; j_call: TRBJ2-1; v_call: TRBV7-4; cdr3_aa: CASSLTSDWNNEQFF; cdr3_nt: TGTGCCAGCAGCTTAACCTCGGACTGGAACAATGAGCAGTTCTTC
d_call: .; clone_size: .; j_call: TRBJ1-2; v_call: TRBV27; cdr3_aa: CASSLRGLLDGGFYGYTF; cdr3_nt: TGTGCCAGCAGTTTACGTGGGCTTCTGGACGGAGGCTTCTATGGCTACACCTTC
d_call: TRBD1; clone_size: few; j_call: TRBJ2-1; v_call: TRBV6-1; cdr3_aa: CASSEGTGRKQFF; cdr3_nt: TGTGCCAGCAGTGAAGGGACAGGGCGAAAGCAGTTCTTC
d_call: TRBD2; clone_size: few; j_call: TRBJ2-1; v_call: TRBV7-8; cdr3_aa: CASSSPPGLAGEQFF; cdr3_nt: TGTGCCAGCAGTTCTCCTCCGGGACTAGCGGGGGAGCAGTTCTTC
d_call: .; clone_size: few; j_call: TRBJ2-1; v_call: TRBV10-3; cdr3_aa: CALHVARSPYNEQFF; cdr3_nt: TGTGCCCTCCATGTGGCCAGGAGCCCCTACAATGAGCAGTTCTTC
d_call: .; clone_size: .; j_call: TRBJ1-1; v_call: TRBV7-2; cdr3_aa: CASSRWGRRVDTEAFF; cdr3_nt: TGTGCCAGCAGCCGATGGGGGCGGCGGGTGGACACTGAAGCTTTCTTT
d_call: .; clone_size: .; j_call: TRBJ2-3; v_call: TRBV7-9; cdr3_aa: CASSPPSEADTQYF; cdr3_nt: TGTGCCAGCAGCCCACCTAGCGAAGCAGATACGCAGTATTTT
d_call: .; clone_size: .; j_call: TRBJ2-1; v_call: TRBV7-2; cdr3_aa: CASRYRTGSPQVNEQFF; cdr3_nt: TGTGCCAGCAGATATAGAACAGGGAGCCCGCAGGTCAATGAGCAGTTCTTC
d_call: .; clone_size: .; j_call: TRBJ1-1; v_call: TRBV7-2; cdr3_aa: CASSARHFSWYNTEAFF; cdr3_nt: TGTGCCAGCAGCGCCCGACACTTTTCCTGGTACAACACTGAAGCTTTCTTT
d_call: .; clone_size: .; j_call: TRBJ2-5; v_call: TRBV29-1; cdr3_aa: CSHYLRVVDWPTKETQYF; cdr3_nt: TGCAGCCACTACCTCAGGGTAGTAGATTGGCCGACGAAAGAGACCCAGTACTTC
d_call: .; clone_size: .; j_call: TRBJ1-5; v_call: TRBV19; cdr3_aa: CASSIRGGGQPQHF; cdr3_nt: TGTGCCAGTAGTATCCGGGGAGGAGGTCAGCCCCAGCATTTT